This T cell receptor (beta chain) was captured by sequencing in a study of blood T cell repertoires in COVID-19. CDR3 length equals 15 residues. With V trimmed by 3 bases and J by 6 bases, 6 bases remained unmatched. From germline, CDR1 is GTSNPN and CDR2 SVGIG (reference sequence). In the original analysis: Reference gene primer amplification in the assay estimated nucleated cell counts. Some clones are missing from TCRdb's copy, which holds only in-frame ones; the method was immunoSEQ multiplex PCR. V, J and clone size reflect that table, while D and trimming were determined from the DNA. The table shows fewer than 450,000 clones, with around 90% occurring only once.

The clonotype was recovered from a man between 18 and 29 years old who had recovered from COVID-19. The source material was PBMCs or T cells enriched from blood (not recorded which). The chain joins TRBV30 to TRBJ1-5; 12 nucleotides agree with TRBD1. This CDR3 is CAWRPGQGAVQPQHF. For the CDR3, the DNA is TGTGCCTGGAGGCCGGGACAGGGGGCAGTTCAGCCCCAGCATTTT.